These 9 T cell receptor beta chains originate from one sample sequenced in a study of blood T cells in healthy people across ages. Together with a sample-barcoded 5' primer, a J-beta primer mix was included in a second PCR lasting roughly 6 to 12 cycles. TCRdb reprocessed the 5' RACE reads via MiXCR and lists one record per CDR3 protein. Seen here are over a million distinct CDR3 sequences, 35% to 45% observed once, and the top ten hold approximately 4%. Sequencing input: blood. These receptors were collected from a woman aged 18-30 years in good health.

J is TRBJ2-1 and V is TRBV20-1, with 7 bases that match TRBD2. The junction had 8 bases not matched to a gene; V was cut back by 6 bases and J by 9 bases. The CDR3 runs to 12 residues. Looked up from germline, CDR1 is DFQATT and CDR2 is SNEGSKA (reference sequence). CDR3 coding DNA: TGCAGTGCCGGAAAGGGAGGGAGTGAGCAGTTCTTC. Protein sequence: CSAGKGGSEQFF.

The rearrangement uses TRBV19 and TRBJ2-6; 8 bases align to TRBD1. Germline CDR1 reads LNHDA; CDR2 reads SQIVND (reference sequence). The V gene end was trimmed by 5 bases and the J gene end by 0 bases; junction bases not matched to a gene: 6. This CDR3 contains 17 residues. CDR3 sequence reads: CASSPGTGSSGANVLTF. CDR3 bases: TGTGCCAGTAGTCCCGGGACAGGAAGCTCTGGGGCCAACGTCCTGACTTTC. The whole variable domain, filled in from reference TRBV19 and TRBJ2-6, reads DGGITQSPKYLFRKEGQNVTLSCEQNLNHDAMYWYRQDPGQGLRLIYYSQIVNDFQKGDIAEGYSVSREKKESFPLTVTSAQKNPTAFYLCASSPGTGSSGANVLTFGAGSRLTVL.

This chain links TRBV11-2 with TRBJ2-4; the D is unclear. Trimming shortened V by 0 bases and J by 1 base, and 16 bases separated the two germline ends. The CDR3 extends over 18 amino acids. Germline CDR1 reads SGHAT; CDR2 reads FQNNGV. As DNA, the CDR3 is TGTGCCAGCAGCTTAGATCGGAGTGCCCTAGTGGCCAAAAACATTCAGTACTTC. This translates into CASSLDRSALVAKNIQYF.

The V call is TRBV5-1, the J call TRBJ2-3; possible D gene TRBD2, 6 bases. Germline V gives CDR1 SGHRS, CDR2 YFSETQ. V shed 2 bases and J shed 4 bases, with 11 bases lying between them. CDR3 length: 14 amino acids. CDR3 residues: CASSLPGGADTQYF. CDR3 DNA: TGCGCCAGCAGCTTACCCGGGGGAGCAGATACGCAGTATTTT.

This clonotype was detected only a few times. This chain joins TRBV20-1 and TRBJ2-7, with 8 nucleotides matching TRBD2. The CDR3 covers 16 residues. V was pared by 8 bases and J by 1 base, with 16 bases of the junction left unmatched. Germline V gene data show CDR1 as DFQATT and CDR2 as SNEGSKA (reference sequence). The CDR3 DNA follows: TGCAGTACCTCACGAGCGGGAGATTATATGTCCTACGAGCAGTACTTC. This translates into CSTSRAGDYMSYEQYF.

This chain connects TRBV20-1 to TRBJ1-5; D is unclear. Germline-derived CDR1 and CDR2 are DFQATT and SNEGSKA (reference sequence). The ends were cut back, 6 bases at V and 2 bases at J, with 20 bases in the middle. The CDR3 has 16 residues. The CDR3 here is CSARILRRAGNQPQHF. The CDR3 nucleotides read TGCAGTGCGAGGATTCTCAGGAGAGCGGGCAATCAGCCCCAGCATTTT.

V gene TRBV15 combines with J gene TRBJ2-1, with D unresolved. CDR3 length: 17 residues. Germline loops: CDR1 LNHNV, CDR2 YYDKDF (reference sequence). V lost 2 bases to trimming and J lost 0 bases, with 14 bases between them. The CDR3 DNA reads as TGTGCCACCAGCAGATCTTACCCCGGTGGCTCCTACAATGAGCAGTTCTTC. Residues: CATSRSYPGGSYNEQFF.

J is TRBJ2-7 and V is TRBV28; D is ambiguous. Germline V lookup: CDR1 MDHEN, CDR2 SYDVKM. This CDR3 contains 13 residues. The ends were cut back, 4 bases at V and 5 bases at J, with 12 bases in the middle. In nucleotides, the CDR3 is TGTGCCAGCAGTTCGGGTAGTTATAACGAGCAGTACTTC. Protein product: CASSSGSYNEQYF.

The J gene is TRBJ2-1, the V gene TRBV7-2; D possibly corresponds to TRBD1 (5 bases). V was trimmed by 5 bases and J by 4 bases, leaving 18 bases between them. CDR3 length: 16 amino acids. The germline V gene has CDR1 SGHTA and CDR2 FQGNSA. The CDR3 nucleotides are TGTGCCAGCAGCGTAACCGGTCGTGGGGCTTACAATGAGCAGTTCTTC. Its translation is CASSVTGRGAYNEQFF.